What follows are 9 T cell receptor beta chains derived from one specimen sequenced in a study of T cells in Graves' hyperthyroidism and ophthalmopathy. Regions amplified from RNA transcripts were the TCR beta CDR3 regions. Researchers ran a first-round RT-PCR on the TCR CDR3 using the HTBI primer set. One entry per CDR3 protein, called by TCRdb with MiXCR from the multiplex PCR reads. The data contain a few hundred thousand distinct CDR3 sequences, less than 25% of them singletons. The sequenced material came from blood. All receptors come from a man aged 18 to 35 with Graves' hyperthyroidism.

This rearrangement joins TRBV30 to TRBJ1-3; possibly TRBD1 for D (6 bases). Germline CDR1 and CDR2: GTSNPN and SVGIG (reference sequence). Trimming stripped 0 bases from V and 4 bases from J, with 16 bases between. The CDR3 covers 16 residues. The CDR3 region has the DNA TGTGCCTGGAGTGTAAAGGGGGGGGCGATCGGAAACACCATATATTTT. Translation gives CAWSVKGGAIGNTIYF. Together with reference TRBV30 and TRBJ1-3, the CDR3 gives the full variable domain: SQTIHQWPATLVQPVGSPLSLECTVEGTSNPNLYWYRQAAGRGLQLLFYSVGIGQISSEVPQNLSASRPQDRQFILSSKKLLLSDSGFYLCAWSVKGGAIGNTIYFGEGSWLTVV.

This clonotype has more than one count but fewer than ten. The chain combines TRBV28 with TRBJ1-6, with D possibly TRBD1 on 5 matching bases. The CDR3 is 14 amino acids. V lost 8 bases, J lost 5 bases, and 13 bases lay in between. Germline V gene lookup returns CDR1 MDHEN and CDR2 SYDVKM. The CDR3 coding sequence is TGTGCCAGCTCCAGGGCAGAGAATAATTCACCCCTCCACTTT. Protein product: CASSRAENNSPLHF.

In this sample, this clonotype turned up once. CDR3 bases: TGCAGTGCTCAGAGGACACCTGAAGCTTTCTTT. It is translated as CSAQRTPEAFF. This chain links TRBV20-1 with TRBJ1-1; a weak D match, TRBD1 (5 bases). The V end lost 5 bases, the J end lost 6 bases, and 10 bases lay between the germline ends. The germline V gene encodes CDR1 DFQATT and CDR2 SNEGSKA (reference sequence). CDR3 length equals 11 residues.

This clonotype has ten or more counts. This sequence joins TRBV20-1 and TRBJ1-6; D may be TRBD1 (5 bases). CDR1 and CDR2 (germline): DFQATT, SNEGSKA (reference sequence). The CDR3 covers 15 residues. V was trimmed by 0 bases and J by 3 bases, leaving 9 bases between them. CDR3 coding DNA: TGCAGTGCTAGAGACTTCGACAGCTATAATTCACCCCTCCACTTT. It yields the protein CSARDFDSYNSPLHF.

The table lists this clonotype with many counts. The J gene is TRBJ1-3, the V gene TRBV12-3 or TRBV12-4, with a possible D match to TRBD1 (5 bases). V dropped 6 bases and J dropped 4 bases, with 7 bases sitting between them. There are 12 residues in the CDR3. CDR3 bases: TGTGCCAGCAGCTACAGGGGAAACACCATATATTTT. Its protein is CASSYRGNTIYF.

This clonotype has just one count. This chain links TRBV6-5 with TRBJ2-2; tentatively, D is TRBD2 (7 bases). Germline V gives CDR1 MNHEY, CDR2 SVGAGI. V lost 2 bases and J lost 3, with 10 bases in between. CDR3 size: 15 residues. CDR3 DNA: TGTGCCAGCAGTTACGGGGGGGCGCACACCGGGGAGCTGTTTTTT. The encoded protein is CASSYGGAHTGELFF.

There are many counts of this clonotype. The chain recombines TRBV28 with TRBJ1-1, with D possibly TRBD1 on 5 matching bases. The CDR3 is made up of 15 amino acids. Per the germline V gene, CDR1 is MDHEN and CDR2 is SYDVKM. The V end lost 4 bases, the J end lost 1 base, and 13 bases lay between the germline ends. This CDR3 is CASSSPGRENTEAFF. The CDR3 DNA reads TGTGCCAGCAGTTCGCCGGGACGGGAGAACACTGAAGCTTTCTTT.

This clonotype was detected many times. V usage is TRBV20-1 and J usage is TRBJ2-5; 7 bases agree with TRBD2. V was clipped by 3 bases and J by 0 bases; unmatched bases: 7. This CDR3 comprises 15 residues. Germline loops: CDR1 DFQATT, CDR2 SNEGSKA (reference sequence). The CDR3 reads CSASVAGDYQETQYF. CDR3 in DNA: TGCAGTGCTAGCGTCGCGGGGGACTACCAAGAGACCCAGTACTTC.

This clonotype was observed at least ten times. The genes are TRBV6-5 and TRBJ1-3, with no clear D. CDR3 length equals 15 residues. The germline gives CDR1 MNHEY, CDR2 SVGAGI. The V and J ends lost 0 bases and 4 bases respectively, with 10 bases between them. CDR3 in amino acids: CASSYSNSPGNTIYF. The CDR3, as DNA: TGTGCCAGCAGTTACTCCAACAGTCCAGGAAACACCATATATTTT.